The 10 T cell receptor beta chains below come from one sample, sequenced in a study of OX40 agonist ivuxolimab in advanced cancers. Assay: immunoSEQ multiplex PCR; the TCRdb copy retains only in-frame clones and omits some. Altogether 74,000 or so clones are present, less than 95% being singletons, with the ten largest covering more than 1.5%. The sequences come from CD4+ or CD8+ T cells sorted from blood, collected in a trial of the OX40 agonist ivuxolimab. These TCRs come from an adult with an advanced solid tumor such as melanoma, head and neck, liver or kidney cancer.

The chain links TRBV7-9 to TRBJ2-3, with TRBD1 as a possible D gene (6 bases). The germline CDR1 and CDR2 sequences are SEHNR and FQNEAQ (reference sequence). V was clipped by 7 bases and J by 4 bases, with 21 bases between them. The length of the CDR3 is 16 residues. Here the CDR3 reads CASNKDNWGHSDTQYF. The CDR3 coding sequence is TGTGCCAGCAACAAGGATAACTGGGGGCATTCAGATACGCAGTATTTT. The full variable domain, with the rest looked up from reference TRBV7-9 and TRBJ2-3, is DTGVSQNPRHKITKRGQNVTFRCDPISEHNRLYWYRQTLGQGPEFLTYFQNEAQLEKSRLLSDRFSAERPKGSFSTLEIQRTEQGDSAMYLCASNKDNWGHSDTQYFGPGTRLTVL.

The rearrangement joins TRBV19 to TRBJ1-1; D is unclear. CDR3 length: 13 amino acids. V was clipped by 1 base and J by 3 bases, with 6 bases between them. Germline V lookup: CDR1 LNHDA, CDR2 SQIVND (reference sequence). The CDR3 bases are TGTGCCAGTAGTATAGGCTTGGACACTGAAGCTTTCTTT. Translating it yields CASSIGLDTEAFF.

The chain couples TRBV5-1 to TRBJ2-3; 7 bases are a match to TRBD2. With 1 base clipped from V and 0 bases from J, the junction kept 5 bases outside the gene matches. Germline CDR1 and CDR2: SGHRS and YFSETQ. The CDR3 contains 16 residues. CDR3 DNA: TGCGCCAGCAGCTTGAAACTAGCGTCTAGCACAGATACGCAGTATTTT. Its protein is CASSLKLASSTDTQYF.

For the CDR3, the DNA is TGTGCCAGCTCACCCGCAGTTGGGGAAAAACTGTTTTTT. This codes for CASSPAVGEKLFF. The chain employs TRBV18 and TRBJ1-4; the D is unclear. The V end lost 3 bases, the J end lost 8 bases, and 10 bases lay between the germline ends. The CDR3 covers 13 residues. Germline CDR1 KGHSH, CDR2 LQKENI.

Only one count was recorded for this clone. This chain joins TRBV28 and TRBJ2-7; D call uncertain. Deletions cut 2 bases from V and 2 bases from J, with 10 bases between. CDR1 and CDR2 from the germline V gene are MDHEN and SYDVKM. The CDR3 spans 14 residues. Here the CDR3 DNA reads TGTGCCAGCAGTTTAGCAGGCCTAGCCTACGAGCAGTACTTC. Amino acids: CASSLAGLAYEQYF.

The chain is built from TRBV21-1 and TRBJ2-7; no check of the table's D call, TRBD1, against the DNA was made. TRBV21-1 is designated a pseudogene. This CDR3 has 16 residues. The CDR3: CASSKLSRGNSYEQYF. The CDR3 nucleotides are TGTGCCAGCAGCAAACTCAGTAGGGGGAACTCCTACGAGCAGTACTTC.

The chain uses TRBV29-1 and TRBJ1-1; weak D call: TRBD1 (5 bases). The V gene's germline CDR1 is SQVTM and CDR2 ANQGSEA. The CDR3 runs to 13 residues. The V end was cut by 4 bases, the J end by 4 bases, with 13 bases between. The CDR3 is CSVGYLGTTEAFF. As DNA, the CDR3 is TGCAGCGTTGGTTATTTGGGGACCACTGAAGCTTTCTTT.

This chain connects TRBV29-1 to TRBJ2-3, with 7 bases matching TRBD2. The CDR3 spans 14 residues. The V and J ends lost 7 bases and 3 bases, in that order; junction bases with no gene match: 10. CDR1 SQVTM and CDR2 ANQGSEA come from the germline V gene. Here the CDR3 reads CSERGDYSTDTQYF. The CDR3 bases are TGCAGCGAGCGAGGGGACTATTCAACAGATACGCAGTATTTT.

CDR3 coding DNA: TGTGCCAGCAGTTTAGACTACACCAGCACAGATACGCAGTATTTT. It translates to CASSLDYTSTDTQYF. J is TRBJ2-3 and V is TRBV28, with a tentative D call TRBD2 (5 bases). V lost 2 bases to trimming and J lost 0 bases, with 9 bases between them. Germline V gene lookup returns CDR1 MDHEN and CDR2 SYDVKM. The CDR3 is 15 amino acids.

This chain connects TRBV27 to TRBJ2-7; the match to TRBD2 covers 13 bases. The CDR3 covers 17 residues. The J segment lost 0 bases and the V segment lost 5 bases, leaving 7 bases of the junction unmatched. The germline CDR1 and CDR2 sequences are MNHEY and SMNVEV (reference sequence). CDR3 protein: CASSPGLAGAFSYEQYF. CDR3 sequence (DNA): TGTGCCAGCAGTCCCGGACTAGCGGGGGCGTTCTCCTACGAGCAGTACTTC.